Below, 17 T cell receptor beta chains from the same sample are listed, as sequenced in a study of cytomegalovirus exposure and HLA in healthy donors. With 60 Vbeta and 13 Jbeta primers, the PCR was carried out. The data were produced by immunoSEQ multiplex PCR, yet TCRdb's version contains in-frame clones alone and is incomplete. The specimen's table records about 41,000 clones. Sequencing was performed on PBMCs. These receptors originate from a man between 25 and 39 years old in good health and CMV-seronegative.

This rearrangement joins TRBV25-1 to TRBJ2-5; no reliable D call. V was clipped by 0 bases and J by 5 bases, with 7 bases between them. The CDR3 length is 13 residues. CDR1 is MGHDK, CDR2 SYGVNS, per germline. DNA for the CDR3: TGTGCCAGCAGTGAATATTTCCTGGAGACCCAGTACTTC. This sequence encodes CASSEYFLETQYF.

The chain combines TRBV11-2 with TRBJ2-7, with 8 bases lining up with TRBD1. The CDR3 contains 15 residues. V lost 1 base to trimming and J lost 3 bases; unmatched junction nucleotides: 5. CDR1 SGHAT and CDR2 FQNNGV come from the germline V gene. In DNA, the CDR3 is TGTGCCAGCAGCTTAGGGGACAGGCCCCACTACGAGCAGTACTTC. Residues: CASSLGDRPHYEQYF.

V and J are TRBV11-2 and TRBJ2-1, with 15 bases that match TRBD2. CDR1 and CDR2 (germline): SGHAT, FQNNGV. The CDR3 extends over 18 amino acids. Losses at the gene ends were 1 base for V and 5 bases for J; bases not matched to a gene: 6. This CDR3 reads CASSLVGLAGGPDNEQFF. DNA for the CDR3: TGTGCCAGCAGCTTAGTCGGACTAGCGGGAGGGCCCGACAATGAGCAGTTCTTC.

The chain is built from TRBV4-1 and TRBJ2-7, with D uncertain. The CDR3 extends over 12 amino acids. Trimming cost V 0 bases and J 8 bases, with 8 bases left between them. Looked up from germline, CDR1 is MGHRA and CDR2 is YSYEKL. The CDR3 protein is CASSQDTRKQYF. For the CDR3, the DNA is TGCGCCAGCAGCCAAGATACGAGGAAGCAGTACTTC.

The genes are TRBV9 and TRBJ2-5, with TRBD2 matching 7 bases. This CDR3 has 15 residues. Germline values: CDR1 SGDLS, CDR2 YYNGEE. V lost 2 bases and J lost 0; bases outside the gene matches: 4. Written as DNA, the CDR3 is TGTGCCAGCAGCGTCTGGGGAGGGGACCAAGAGACCCAGTACTTC. Its protein is CASSVWGGDQETQYF.

This chain links TRBV6-5 with TRBJ2-1; 10 positions match TRBD2. The V and J ends lost 3 bases and 6 bases, in that order; junction bases with no gene match: 5. The CDR3 runs 15 residues. CDR1 and CDR2 from the germline V gene are MNHEY and SVGAGI. As DNA, the CDR3 is TGTGCCAGCAGTTATCCACTAGCGGGGTCCAATGAGCAGTTCTTC. This translates into CASSYPLAGSNEQFF.

CDR3 protein: CASSDRESLTKSSYNEQFF. The DNA for the CDR3 is TGCGCCAGCAGTGACCGGGAGTCCCTCACTAAAAGCTCCTACAATGAGCAGTTCTTC. The chain links TRBV10-2 to TRBJ2-1, with a possible D match to TRBD2 (6 bases). CDR3 size: 19 residues. With 3 bases removed from V and 0 bases from J, the gap between germline ends came to 21 bases. CDR1 and CDR2 (germline): WSHSY, SAAADI.

The DNA for the CDR3 is TGTGCCAGCTCTGGGACTAGCGCTTACTACGAGCAGTACTTC. It encodes CASSGTSAYYEQYF. The chain combines TRBV18 with TRBJ2-7; 10 nucleotides agree with TRBD2. Germline loops: CDR1 KGHSH, CDR2 LQKENI. Trimming cost V 6 bases and J 3 bases; bases outside gene matches: 5. CDR3 length equals 14 residues.

This rearrangement joins TRBV18 to TRBJ1-3; D gene uncertain. From germline, CDR1 is KGHSH and CDR2 LQKENI. The CDR3 extends over 15 amino acids. Trimming cost V 0 bases and J 4 bases, with 10 bases left between them. The CDR3 is CASSPPLSSGNTIYF. The CDR3 DNA sequence: TGTGCCAGCTCACCACCTCTCAGTTCCGGAAACACCATATATTTT. Looking up the rest from reference TRBV18 and TRBJ1-3 gives the full variable domain: NAGVMQNPRHLVRRRGQEARLRCSPMKGHSHVYWYRQLPEEGLKFMVYLQKENIIDESGMPKERFSAEFPKEGPSILRIQQVVRGDSAAYFCASSPPLSSGNTIYFGEGSWLTVV.

This chain connects TRBV7-2 to TRBJ1-6, with unresolved D. CDR1 and CDR2 from the germline V gene are SGHTA and FQGNSA. The length of the CDR3 is 12 residues. V lost 6 bases to trimming and J lost 6 bases, with 6 bases between them. The CDR3 sequence is CASRRVNSPLHF. CDR3 sequence (DNA): TGTGCCAGCAGGCGGGTTAATTCACCCCTCCACTTT.

The rearrangement joins TRBV2 to TRBJ1-2; TRBD1 matches 8 bases. Germline CDR1 SNHLY, CDR2 FYNNEI. This CDR3 contains 15 residues. Losses at the gene ends were 7 bases for V and 7 bases for J; bases not matched to a gene: 14. CDR3 sequence reads: CASTKDREIVSGYTF. The DNA for the CDR3 is TGTGCCAGCACCAAGGACAGGGAAATAGTCTCTGGCTACACCTTC. The full variable domain, with the rest looked up from reference TRBV2 and TRBJ1-2, is EPEVTQTPSHQVTQMGQEVILRCVPISNHLYFYWYRQILGQKVEFLVSFYNNEISEKSEIFDDQFSVERPDGSNFTLKIRSTKLEDSAMYFCASTKDREIVSGYTFGSGTRLTVV.

V gene TRBV5-1 combines with J gene TRBJ1-1; 7 bases agree with TRBD1. This CDR3 is 14 amino acids long. In germline, CDR1 is SGHRS, CDR2 YFSETQ. With 3 bases clipped from V and 2 bases from J, the junction kept 4 bases outside the gene matches. The CDR3 here is CASSSGDRNTEAFF. DNA for the CDR3: TGCGCCAGCAGCTCAGGGGACAGAAACACTGAAGCTTTCTTT.

The chain has TRBV9 and TRBJ1-1; D not resolved. The CDR3 extends over 15 amino acids. V gave up 1 base and J gave up 4 bases, with 14 bases separating them. The V gene's germline CDR1 is SGDLS and CDR2 YYNGEE. CDR3 amino acids: CASSVLSREVTEAFF. As DNA, the CDR3 is TGTGCCAGCAGCGTATTGAGTCGGGAGGTCACTGAAGCTTTCTTT.

The J gene is TRBJ2-1, the V gene TRBV5-1; the match to TRBD1 covers 12 bases. Trimming at V came to 4 bases and at J to 9 bases, leaving 5 bases not matched to a gene. The germline gives CDR1 SGHRS, CDR2 YFSETQ. The CDR3 contains 14 residues. CDR3 nucleotide sequence: TGCGCCAGCAGCACGGGACAGGGGGCCAGTGAGCAGTTCTTC. This sequence encodes CASSTGQGASEQFF.

The chain employs TRBV29-1 and TRBJ2-7; D may be TRBD1 (5 bases). CDR1 SQVTM and CDR2 ANQGSEA come from the germline V gene. The CDR3 runs 14 residues. V lost 1 base and J lost 3, with 13 bases in between. This CDR3 reads CSVEGQGIDYEQYF. CDR3 in DNA: TGCAGCGTTGAAGGCCAGGGTATTGACTACGAGCAGTACTTC.

This chain links TRBV9 with TRBJ2-1; D may be TRBD1 (6 bases). This CDR3 has 15 residues. Germline V gene data show CDR1 as SGDLS and CDR2 as YYNGEE. Trimming took off 0 bases at V and 5 bases at J, with 12 bases between the two ends. CDR3 sequence: CASSVVAGVNNEQFF. In DNA form, the CDR3 reads TGTGCCAGCAGCGTAGTGGCAGGGGTGAACAATGAGCAGTTCTTC.

The chain couples TRBV2 to TRBJ1-5; tentatively, D is TRBD1 (5 bases). Germline V gene lookup returns CDR1 SNHLY and CDR2 FYNNEI. The CDR3 sequence is 18 residues long. The germline V and J ends were trimmed by 6 bases and 3 bases, with 24 bases remaining between them. Written as DNA, the CDR3 is TGTGCCAGCAGGGGCCACCATTGGGGCGGAACTGACAATCAGCCCCAGCATTTT. Encoded protein: CASRGHHWGGTDNQPQHF. Based on the CDR3 plus reference TRBV2 and TRBJ1-5, the full variable domain is EPEVTQTPSHQVTQMGQEVILRCVPISNHLYFYWYRQILGQKVEFLVSFYNNEISEKSEIFDDQFSVERPDGSNFTLKIRSTKLEDSAMYFCASRGHHWGGTDNQPQHFGDGTRLSIL.